The clone carrying this T cell receptor (beta chain) was observed a handful of times. CDR3 length: 15 amino acids. V dropped 8 bases and J dropped 3; count of bases not matched to a gene: 4. Per germline, CDR1 MNHNS and CDR2 SASEGT. In the PCR, 60 Vbeta and 13 Jbeta primers were used. Sequenced by immunoSEQ multiplex PCR; TCRdb stores in-frame clones only, minus some. The profile shows approximately 140,000 clones, roughly 80% of them singletons. The data were obtained in a study of cytomegalovirus exposure and HLA in healthy donors. The TCR comes from a man aged 40-49 years in good health and CMV-seropositive. The source material was PBMCs. The chain carries TRBV6-1 and TRBJ1-4, with 12 bases fitting TRBD1. The DNA for the CDR3 is TGTGCCAGCGGGACAGGGGGCGCACCTAATGAAAAACTGTTTTTT. It codes for CASGTGGAPNEKLFF.